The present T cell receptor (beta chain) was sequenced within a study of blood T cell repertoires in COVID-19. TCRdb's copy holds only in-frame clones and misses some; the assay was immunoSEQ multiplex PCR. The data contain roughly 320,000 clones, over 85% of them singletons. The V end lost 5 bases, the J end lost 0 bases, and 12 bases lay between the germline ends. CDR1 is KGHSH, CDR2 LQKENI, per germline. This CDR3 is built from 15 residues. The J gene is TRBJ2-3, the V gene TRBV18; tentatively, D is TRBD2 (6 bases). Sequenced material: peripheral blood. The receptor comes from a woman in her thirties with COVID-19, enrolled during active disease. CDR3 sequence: CASSSSGTSTDTQYF. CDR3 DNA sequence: TGTGCCAGCTCAAGTAGCGGTACTAGCACAGATACGCAGTATTTT.